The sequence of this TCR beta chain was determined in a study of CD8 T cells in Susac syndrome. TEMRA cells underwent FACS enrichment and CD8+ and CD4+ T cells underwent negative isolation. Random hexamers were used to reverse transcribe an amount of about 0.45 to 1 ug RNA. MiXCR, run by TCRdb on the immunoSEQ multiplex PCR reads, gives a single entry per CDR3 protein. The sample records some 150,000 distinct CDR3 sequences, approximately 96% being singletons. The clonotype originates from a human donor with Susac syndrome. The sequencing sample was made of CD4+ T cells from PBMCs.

DNA for the CDR3: TGTGCCATCAGTGAGTCGTTTGTAGTCCCTGCCAAAAACATTCAGTACTTC. It translates to CAISESFVVPAKNIQYF. The chain couples TRBV10-3 to TRBJ2-4; D is unclear. Germline V gene sequence: CDR1 ENHRY, CDR2 SYGVKD. This CDR3 region has 17 residues. Between the trimmed V and J ends, which lost 0 bases and 1 base, there was a span of 13 bases.